This T cell receptor (beta chain) is drawn from a study of blood T cells in healthy people across ages. Peripheral blood, roughly 11 milliliters per donor, was collected. The CDR3 has 14 residues. Trimming at V came to 4 bases and at J to 3 bases, leaving 5 bases not matched to a gene. Germline V gene data show CDR1 as SGDLS and CDR2 as YYNGEE. In the case of this clonotype: Its target is not known.

Whole-study findings and limits: Per million T cells, the diversity of TCR beta decreased roughly linearly as age advanced.

Using a J-beta primer mix together with a sample-barcoded 5' primer, a second PCR was run for roughly 6 to 12 cycles. Using its own MiXCR run on the 5' RACE reads, TCRdb lists one record per CDR3 protein. Of about 680,000 distinct CDR3 sequences listed, around half were seen once; the top ten hold roughly 34%. Sequencing was done on a sample of blood. The J gene is TRBJ1-2, the V gene TRBV9; TRBD1 matches 8 bases. The source is a woman aged 55-70 years in good health. The CDR3 DNA reads as TGTGCCAGCAGCTTGACAGGGGCGCACTATGGCTACACCTTC. Protein product: CASSLTGAHYGYTF.